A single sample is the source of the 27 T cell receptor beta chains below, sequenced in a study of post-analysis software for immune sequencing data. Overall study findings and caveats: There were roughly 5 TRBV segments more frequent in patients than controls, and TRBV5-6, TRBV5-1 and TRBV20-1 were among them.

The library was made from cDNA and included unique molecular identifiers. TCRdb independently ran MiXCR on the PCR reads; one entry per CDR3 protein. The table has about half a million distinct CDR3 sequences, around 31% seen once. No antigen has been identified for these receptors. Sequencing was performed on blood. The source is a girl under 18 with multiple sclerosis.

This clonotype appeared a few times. As DNA, the CDR3 is TGTGCCAGCAGCTTAATGGGGACTAGCGGGGGTAGCTCCTACAATGAGCAGTTCTTC. Translated, it gives CASSLMGTSGGSSYNEQFF. The rearrangement links TRBV7-3 to TRBJ2-1; 14 bases align to TRBD2. V lost 1 base and J lost 0; bases outside the gene matches: 5. Germline values: CDR1 SGHTA, CDR2 FQGTGA. This CDR3 has 19 residues.

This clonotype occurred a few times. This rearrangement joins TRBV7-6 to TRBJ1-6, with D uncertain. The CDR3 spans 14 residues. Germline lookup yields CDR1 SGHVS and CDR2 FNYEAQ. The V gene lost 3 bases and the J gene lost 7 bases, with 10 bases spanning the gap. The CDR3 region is CASSFREPNSPLHF. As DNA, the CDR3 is TGTGCCAGCAGCTTTAGGGAACCCAATTCACCCCTCCACTTT. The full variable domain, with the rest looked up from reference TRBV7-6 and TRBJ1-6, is GAGVSQSPRYKVTKRGQDVALRCDPISGHVSLYWYRQALGQGPEFLTYFNYEAQQDKSGLPNDRFSAERPEGSISTLTIQRTEQRDSAMYRCASSFREPNSPLHFGNGTRLTVT.

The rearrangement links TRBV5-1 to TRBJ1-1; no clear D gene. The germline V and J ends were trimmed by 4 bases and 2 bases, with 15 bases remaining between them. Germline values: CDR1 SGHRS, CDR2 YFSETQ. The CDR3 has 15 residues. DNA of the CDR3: TGCGCCAGCAGCCCGGGTGAGTGGGCCAACACTGAAGCTTTCTTT. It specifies CASSPGEWANTEAFF.

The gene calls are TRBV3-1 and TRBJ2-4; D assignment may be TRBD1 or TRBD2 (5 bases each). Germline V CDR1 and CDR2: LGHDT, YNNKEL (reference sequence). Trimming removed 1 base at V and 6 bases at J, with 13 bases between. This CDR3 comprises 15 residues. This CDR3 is CASSQGEGMGNIQYF. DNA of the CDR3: TGTGCCAGCAGCCAAGGTGAGGGGATGGGAAACATTCAGTACTTC.

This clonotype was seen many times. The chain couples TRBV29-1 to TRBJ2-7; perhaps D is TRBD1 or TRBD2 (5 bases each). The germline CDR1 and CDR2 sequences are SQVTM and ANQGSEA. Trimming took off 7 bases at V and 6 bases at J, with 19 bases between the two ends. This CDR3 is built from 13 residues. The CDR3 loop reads CSGDPGRSSEQYF. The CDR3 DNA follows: TGCAGCGGTGACCCAGGGAGATCGAGCGAGCAGTACTTC.

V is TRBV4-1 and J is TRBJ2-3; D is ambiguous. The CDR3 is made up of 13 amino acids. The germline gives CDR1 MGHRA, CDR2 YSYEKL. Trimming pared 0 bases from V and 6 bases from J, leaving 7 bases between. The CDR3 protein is CASSQDHIDTQYF. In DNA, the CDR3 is TGCGCCAGCAGCCAAGATCATATCGATACGCAGTATTTT.

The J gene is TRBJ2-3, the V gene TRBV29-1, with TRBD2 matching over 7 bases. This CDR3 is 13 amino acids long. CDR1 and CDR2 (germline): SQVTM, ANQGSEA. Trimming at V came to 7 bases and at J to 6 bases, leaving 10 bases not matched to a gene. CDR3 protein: CSGGKTSMDTQYF. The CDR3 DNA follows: TGCAGCGGGGGAAAGACTAGCATGGATACGCAGTATTTT.

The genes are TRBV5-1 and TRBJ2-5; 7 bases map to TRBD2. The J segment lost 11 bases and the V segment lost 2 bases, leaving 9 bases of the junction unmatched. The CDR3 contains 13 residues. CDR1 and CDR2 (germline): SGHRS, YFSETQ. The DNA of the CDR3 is TGCGCCAGCAGCTTAATCCCGGGAGGAGAGCAGTACTTC. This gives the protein CASSLIPGGEQYF.

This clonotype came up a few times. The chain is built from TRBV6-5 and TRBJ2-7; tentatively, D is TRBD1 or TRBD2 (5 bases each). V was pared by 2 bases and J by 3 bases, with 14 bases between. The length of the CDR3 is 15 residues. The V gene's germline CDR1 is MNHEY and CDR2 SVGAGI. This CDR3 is CASSYLSGANYEQYF. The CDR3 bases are TGTGCCAGCAGTTACCTGTCCGGGGCGAACTACGAGCAGTACTTC.

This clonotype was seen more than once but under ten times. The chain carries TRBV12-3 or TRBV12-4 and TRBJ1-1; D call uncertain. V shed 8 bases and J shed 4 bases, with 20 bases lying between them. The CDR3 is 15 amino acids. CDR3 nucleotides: TGTGCCAGCTCCCCCCAATCTACCGTGGGCACTGAAGCTTTCTTT. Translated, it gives CASSPQSTVGTEAFF.

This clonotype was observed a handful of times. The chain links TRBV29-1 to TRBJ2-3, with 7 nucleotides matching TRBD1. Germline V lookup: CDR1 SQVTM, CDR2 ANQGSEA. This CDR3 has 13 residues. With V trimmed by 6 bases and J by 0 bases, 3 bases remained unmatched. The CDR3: CSVRQGSTDTQYF. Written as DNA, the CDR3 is TGCAGCGTCCGACAGGGAAGCACAGATACGCAGTATTTT.

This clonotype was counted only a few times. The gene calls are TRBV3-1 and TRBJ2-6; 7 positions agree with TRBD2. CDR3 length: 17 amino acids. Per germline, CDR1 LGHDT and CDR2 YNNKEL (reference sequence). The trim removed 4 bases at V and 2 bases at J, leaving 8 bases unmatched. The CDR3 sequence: CASSRLTRGAGANVLTF. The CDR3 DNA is TGTGCCAGCAGCCGTCTAACACGGGGGGCTGGGGCCAACGTCCTGACTTTC. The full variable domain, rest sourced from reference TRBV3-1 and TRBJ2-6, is DTAVSQTPKYLVTQMGNDKSIKCEQNLGHDTMYWYKQDSKKFLKIMFSYNNKELIINETVPNRFSPKSPDKAHLNLHINSLELGDSAVYFCASSRLTRGAGANVLTFGAGSRLTVL.

The CDR3 nucleotides are TGTGCCAGCAGCTCAGACAGGGGTGGGGAGTGGTATGAGCAGTTCTTC. It specifies CASSSDRGGEWYEQFF. The chain uses TRBV7-2 and TRBJ2-1, with 8 bases matching TRBD1. V shed 4 bases, J shed 8 bases, and the junction held 13 bases outside the gene matches. The CDR3 contains 16 residues. Germline CDR1 SGHTA, CDR2 FQGNSA.

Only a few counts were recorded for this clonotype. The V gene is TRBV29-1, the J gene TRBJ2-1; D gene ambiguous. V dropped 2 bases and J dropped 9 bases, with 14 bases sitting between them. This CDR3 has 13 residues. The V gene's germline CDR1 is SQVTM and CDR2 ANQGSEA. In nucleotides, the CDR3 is TGCAGCGTTGAAAGGGCCAGATTCGGTGAGCAGTTCTTC. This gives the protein CSVERARFGEQFF.

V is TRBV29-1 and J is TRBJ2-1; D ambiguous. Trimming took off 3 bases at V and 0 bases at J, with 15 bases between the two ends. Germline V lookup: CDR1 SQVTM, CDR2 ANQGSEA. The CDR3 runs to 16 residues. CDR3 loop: CSVEPPGPSSYNEQFF. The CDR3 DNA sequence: TGCAGCGTTGAGCCCCCGGGCCCTAGCTCCTACAATGAGCAGTTCTTC.

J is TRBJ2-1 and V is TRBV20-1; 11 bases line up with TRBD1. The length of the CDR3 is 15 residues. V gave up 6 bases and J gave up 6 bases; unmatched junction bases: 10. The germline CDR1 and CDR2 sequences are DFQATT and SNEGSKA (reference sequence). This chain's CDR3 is CSAHRPGTGGNEQFF. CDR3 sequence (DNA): TGCAGTGCCCATCGACCCGGGACAGGGGGCAATGAGCAGTTCTTC.

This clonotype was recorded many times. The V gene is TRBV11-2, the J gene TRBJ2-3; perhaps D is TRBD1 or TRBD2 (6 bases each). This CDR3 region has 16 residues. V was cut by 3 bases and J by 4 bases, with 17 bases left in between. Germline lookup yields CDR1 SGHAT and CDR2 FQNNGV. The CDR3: CASSFGGGRSSDTQYF. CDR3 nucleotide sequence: TGTGCCAGCAGCTTTGGTGGGGGGCGATCGTCAGATACGCAGTATTTT.

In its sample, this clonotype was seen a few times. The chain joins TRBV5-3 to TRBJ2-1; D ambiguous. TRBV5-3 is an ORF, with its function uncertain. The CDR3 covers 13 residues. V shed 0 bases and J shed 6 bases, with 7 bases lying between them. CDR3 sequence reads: CARSLGPCNEQFF. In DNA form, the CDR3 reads TGTGCCAGAAGCTTGGGGCCTTGCAATGAGCAGTTCTTC.

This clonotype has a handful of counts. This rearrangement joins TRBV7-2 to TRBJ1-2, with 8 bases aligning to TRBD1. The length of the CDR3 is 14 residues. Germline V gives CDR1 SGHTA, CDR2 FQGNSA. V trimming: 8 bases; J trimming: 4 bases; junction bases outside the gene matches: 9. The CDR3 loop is CASYDTGGAYGYTF. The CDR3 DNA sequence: TGTGCCAGCTATGACACAGGGGGGGCCTATGGCTACACCTTC.

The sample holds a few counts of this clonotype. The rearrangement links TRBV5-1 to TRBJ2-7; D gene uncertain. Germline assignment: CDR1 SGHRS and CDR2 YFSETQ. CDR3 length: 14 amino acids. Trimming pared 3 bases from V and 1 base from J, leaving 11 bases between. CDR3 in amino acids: CASSWSAGSYEQYF. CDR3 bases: TGCGCCAGCAGCTGGTCGGCCGGATCCTACGAGCAGTACTTC. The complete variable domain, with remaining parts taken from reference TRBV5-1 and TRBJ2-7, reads KAGVTQTPRYLIKTRGQQVTLSCSPISGHRSVSWYQQTPGQGLQFLFEYFSETQRNKGNFPGRFSGRQFSNSRSEMNVSTLELGDSALYLCASSWSAGSYEQYFGPGTRLTVT.

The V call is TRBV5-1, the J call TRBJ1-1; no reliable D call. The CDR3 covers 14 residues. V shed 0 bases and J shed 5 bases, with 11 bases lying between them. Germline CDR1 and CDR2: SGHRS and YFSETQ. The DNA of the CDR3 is TGCGCCAGCAGCTTGGAACTGGGGAATACTGAAGCTTTCTTT. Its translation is CASSLELGNTEAFF.

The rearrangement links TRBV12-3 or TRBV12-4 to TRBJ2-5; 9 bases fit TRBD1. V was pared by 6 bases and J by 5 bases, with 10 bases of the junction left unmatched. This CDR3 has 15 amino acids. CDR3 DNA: TGTGCCAGCAGAATTACAGGGGGCATAGGGGAGACCCAGTACTTC. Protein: CASRITGGIGETQYF.

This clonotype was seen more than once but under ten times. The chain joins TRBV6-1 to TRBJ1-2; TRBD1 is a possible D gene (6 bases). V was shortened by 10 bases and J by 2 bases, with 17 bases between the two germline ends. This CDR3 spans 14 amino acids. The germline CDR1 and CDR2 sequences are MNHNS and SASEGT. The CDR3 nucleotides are TGTGCCACTCGCCTGCGGACAGAGAACTATGGCTACACCTTC. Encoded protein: CATRLRTENYGYTF.

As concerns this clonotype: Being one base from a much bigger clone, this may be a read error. The CDR3 bases are TGCGCCAGCAGCTCAGGAGTTCCCCTCCGATTCGAGCAGTACTTC. Translating gives CASSSGVPLRFEQYF. The J gene is TRBJ2-7, the V gene TRBV5-1; D is uncertain. V was trimmed by 3 bases and J by 6 bases, leaving 19 bases between them. CDR1 and CDR2 from the germline V gene are SGHRS and YFSETQ. The CDR3 sequence is 15 residues long.

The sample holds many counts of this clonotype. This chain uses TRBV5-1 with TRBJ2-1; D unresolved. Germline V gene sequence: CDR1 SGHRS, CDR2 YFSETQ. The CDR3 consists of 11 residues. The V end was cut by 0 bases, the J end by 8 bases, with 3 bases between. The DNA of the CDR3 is TGCGCCAGCAGCTTGGTAGATGAGCAGTTCTTC. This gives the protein CASSLVDEQFF.

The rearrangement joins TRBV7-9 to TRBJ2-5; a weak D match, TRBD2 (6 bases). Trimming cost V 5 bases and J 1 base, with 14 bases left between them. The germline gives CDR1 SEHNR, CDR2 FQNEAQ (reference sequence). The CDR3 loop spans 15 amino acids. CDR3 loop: CASSIRAGLQETQYF. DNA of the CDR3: TGTGCCAGCAGCATCAGAGCGGGCCTCCAAGAGACCCAGTACTTC. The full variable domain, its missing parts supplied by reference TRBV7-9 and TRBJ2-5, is DTGVSQNPRHKITKRGQNVTFRCDPISEHNRLYWYRQTLGQGPEFLTYFQNEAQLEKSRLLSDRFSAERPKGSFSTLEIQRTEQGDSAMYLCASSIRAGLQETQYFGPGTRLLVL.

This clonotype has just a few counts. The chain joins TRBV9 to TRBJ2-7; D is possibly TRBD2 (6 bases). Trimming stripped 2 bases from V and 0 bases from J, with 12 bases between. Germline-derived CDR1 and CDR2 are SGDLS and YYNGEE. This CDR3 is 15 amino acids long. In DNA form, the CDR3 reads TGTGCCAGCAGCGTCCTCGGGGGTAGCTCCTACGAGCAGTACTTC. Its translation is CASSVLGGSSYEQYF.